Each of the 30 T cell receptor beta chains below was sequenced from the same sample in a study of T cell repertoires in cytomegalovirus infection. These receptors have no identified antigens. TCRdb itself ran the reads through MiXCR, one entry per CDR3 protein. The top ten clones hold about 13% of a sample with about 400,000 distinct CDR3 sequences, roughly 34% of them seen once. This material consisted of cultured PBMCs, taken from culture after CMV antigen stimulation. The origin of the receptors is a human donor in good health (CMV status not recorded). Some clones in this sample may be carry-over from other donors' samples.

The gene calls are TRBV27 and TRBJ1-4; tentatively, D is TRBD1 (5 bases). This CDR3 comprises 12 residues. The germline V gene encodes CDR1 MNHEY and CDR2 SMNVEV (reference sequence). V lost 6 bases and J 6 bases, leaving 8 bases between the germline ends. CDR3 in amino acids: CASSRAHEKLFF. Here the CDR3 DNA reads TGTGCCAGCAGCAGGGCGCATGAAAAACTGTTTTTT. Full variable domain (missing parts from reference TRBV27 and TRBJ1-4): EAQVTQNPRYLITVTGKKLTVTCSQNMNHEYMSWYRQDPGLGLRQIYYSMNVEVTDKGDVPEGYKVSRKEKRNFPLILESPSPNQTSLYFCASSRAHEKLFFGSGTQLSVL.

The rearrangement links TRBV12-3 or TRBV12-4 to TRBJ1-6, with D uncertain. This CDR3 is 12 amino acids long. V was shortened by 5 bases and J by 13 bases, with 12 bases between the two germline ends. The CDR3 loop reads CASSGIYSPLHF. The CDR3, as DNA: TGTGCCAGCAGTGGAATCTACTCGCCCCTCCACTTT.

J is TRBJ1-5 and V is TRBV15; 7 nucleotides line up with TRBD1. The CDR3 spans 15 residues. The V gene end was trimmed by 4 bases and the J gene end by 0 bases; junction bases not matched to a gene: 3. Germline V gene data show CDR1 as LNHNV and CDR2 as YYDKDF (reference sequence). This chain's CDR3 is CATSNNRGSNQPQHF. CDR3 DNA: TGTGCCACCAGCAACAACAGGGGTAGCAATCAGCCCCAGCATTTT. Variable domain in full (rest from reference TRBV15 and TRBJ1-5): DAMVIQNPRYQVTQFGKPVTLSCSQTLNHNVMYWYQQKSSQAPKLLFHYYDKDFNNEADTPDNFQSRRPNTSFCFLDIRSPGLGDTAMYLCATSNNRGSNQPQHFGDGTRLSIL.

The chain joins TRBV4-1 to TRBJ2-5; TRBD2 matches 10 bases. CDR3 length equals 17 residues. The V segment lost 2 bases and the J segment 2 bases; nucleotides outside the gene matches: 8. Germline V gene lookup returns CDR1 MGHRA and CDR2 YSYEKL. CDR3 nucleotide sequence: TGCGCCAGCAGCCAACCTGCCGGACTAGCGGTACAAGAGACCCAGTACTTC. It specifies CASSQPAGLAVQETQYF.

This clonotype has ten or more counts. The chain has TRBV12-3 or TRBV12-4 and TRBJ2-5, with a weak D call TRBD2 (6 bases). V was pared by 3 bases and J by 5 bases, with 13 bases between. The CDR3 totals 14 residues. As DNA, the CDR3 is TGTGCCAGCAGTTTTAGGTCCAGCGGGGAGACCCAGTACTTC. Amino acid sequence: CASSFRSSGETQYF.

The V and J genes are TRBV19 and TRBJ2-3, with no clear D. This CDR3 comprises 13 residues. V gave up 5 bases and J gave up 2 bases, with 8 bases separating them. Germline-derived CDR1 and CDR2 are LNHDA and SQIVND (reference sequence). CDR3 sequence reads: CASSWLSTDTQYF. The DNA for the CDR3 is TGTGCCAGTAGTTGGCTTTCCACAGATACGCAGTATTTT. The full variable domain, rest sourced from reference TRBV19 and TRBJ2-3, is DGGITQSPKYLFRKEGQNVTLSCEQNLNHDAMYWYRQDPGQGLRLIYYSQIVNDFQKGDIAEGYSVSREKKESFPLTVTSAQKNPTAFYLCASSWLSTDTQYFGPGTRLTVL.

In its sample, this clonotype was seen a few times. The rearrangement links TRBV6-2 or TRBV6-3 to TRBJ2-5; D not certain. CDR3 length: 13 amino acids. Per the germline V gene, CDR1 is MNHEY and CDR2 is SVGEGT. The ends were cut back, 2 bases at V and 5 bases at J, with 9 bases in the middle. The CDR3 sequence: CASSYRVSETQYF. For the CDR3, the DNA is TGTGCCAGCAGTTACAGGGTTTCTGAGACCCAGTACTTC.

This chain joins TRBV7-2 and TRBJ1-2; maybe TRBD1 (5 bases). Trimming took 1 base from V and 1 from J, leaving 13 bases between them. CDR3 size: 16 residues. Per germline, CDR1 SGHTA and CDR2 FQGNSA. CDR3 amino acids: CASSLVPGRVNYGYTF. The DNA of the CDR3 is TGTGCCAGCAGCTTAGTGCCGGGACGGGTTAACTATGGCTACACCTTC. The complete variable domain, with remaining parts taken from reference TRBV7-2 and TRBJ1-2, reads GAGVSQSPSNKVTEKGKDVELRCDPISGHTALYWYRQSLGQGLEFLIYFQGNSAPDKSGLPSDRFSAERTGGSVSTLTIQRTQQEDSAVYLCASSLVPGRVNYGYTFGSGTRLTVV.

This clonotype showed up many times. J is TRBJ1-1 and V is TRBV7-6; D not resolved. The V gene's germline CDR1 is SGHVS and CDR2 FNYEAQ. The CDR3 runs to 13 residues. The V end was cut by 1 base, the J end by 4 bases, with 7 bases between. This CDR3 is CASSLGTATEAFF. CDR3 DNA: TGTGCCAGCAGCTTAGGTACAGCCACTGAAGCTTTCTTT.

The chain carries TRBV7-8 and TRBJ2-1; 10 bases are a match to TRBD2. V trimming: 1 base; J trimming: 7 bases; junction bases outside the gene matches: 10. The CDR3 totals 17 residues. Germline values: CDR1 SGHVS, CDR2 FQNEAQ. The CDR3 bases are TGTGCCAGCAGCTTAGGTCTAATAGCGGGAGGATTTAATGAGCAGTTCTTC. This gives the protein CASSLGLIAGGFNEQFF.

This clonotype was seen more than once but under ten times. This chain joins TRBV7-8 and TRBJ1-5, with D tentatively TRBD1 (5 bases). Trimming cost V 5 bases and J 4 bases, with 12 bases left between them. The CDR3 spans 14 residues. Germline V gives CDR1 SGHVS, CDR2 FQNEAQ. CDR3 sequence (DNA): TGTGCCAGCAGCCCCTACCGGGGGAATCAGCCCCAGCATTTT. Translating it yields CASSPYRGNQPQHF. Using reference TRBV7-8 and TRBJ1-5 for the parts outside the CDR3, the full variable domain is GAGVSQSPRYKVAKRGQDVALRCDPISGHVSLFWYQQALGQGPEFLTYFQNEAQLDKSGLPSDRFFAERPEGSVSTLKIQRTQQEDSAVYLCASSPYRGNQPQHFGDGTRLSIL.

The chain joins TRBV9 to TRBJ2-3; D call uncertain. The germline gives CDR1 SGDLS, CDR2 YYNGEE. V dropped 0 bases and J dropped 2 bases, with 10 bases sitting between them. The CDR3 has 15 residues. The CDR3 bases are TGTGCCAGCAGCGTAGAGGGTTCCCCCACAGATACGCAGTATTTT. Its translation: CASSVEGSPTDTQYF.

The chain carries TRBV6-8 and TRBJ2-2; D not resolved. This CDR3 contains 13 residues. Germline CDR1 and CDR2: MNHGY and SAAAGT. V lost 2 bases to trimming and J lost 6 bases, with 7 bases between them. CDR3 in amino acids: CASSYNSAGELFF. The CDR3 region has the DNA TGTGCCAGCAGTTACAACTCGGCCGGGGAGCTGTTTTTT.

The chain combines TRBV10-3 with TRBJ2-1; D may be TRBD2 (5 bases). Deletions cut 4 bases from V and 8 bases from J, with 12 bases between. This CDR3 has 13 amino acids. CDR1 is ENHRY and CDR2 is SYGVKD in the germline V gene. The CDR3 coding sequence is TGTGCCATCAGTGTAGGTCGGGGAGATGAGCAGTTCTTC. This codes for CAISVGRGDEQFF.

The chain combines TRBV5-1 with TRBJ2-3; TRBD2 matches at 10 bases. The CDR3 length is 17 residues. With 2 bases clipped from V and 2 bases from J, the junction kept 8 bases outside the gene matches. CDR1 is SGHRS and CDR2 is YFSETQ in the germline V gene. In nucleotides, the CDR3 is TGCGCCAGCAGCTTCGGACTAGCGGTAAAATTCACAGATACGCAGTATTTT. This sequence encodes CASSFGLAVKFTDTQYF.

V gene TRBV27 combines with J gene TRBJ2-1, with 11 bases identical to TRBD2. The CDR3 is 14 amino acids. V trimming: 6 bases; J trimming: 5 bases; junction bases outside the gene matches: 3. Looked up from germline, CDR1 is MNHEY and CDR2 is SMNVEV (reference sequence). In DNA, the CDR3 is TGTGCCAGCAGAACTAGCGGGAGTCACAATGAGCAGTTCTTC. Translated: CASRTSGSHNEQFF.

This rearrangement joins TRBV12-3 or TRBV12-4 to TRBJ2-2, with TRBD2 identical over 14 bases. This CDR3 has 16 amino acids. V lost 6 bases to trimming and J lost 6 bases; unmatched junction nucleotides: 6. The CDR3 region has the DNA TGTGCCAGCAGCCGGGGACTAGCGGGAGCGGCCGGGGAGCTGTTTTTT. Protein: CASSRGLAGAAGELFF.

The chain has TRBV19 and TRBJ2-5; either TRBD1 or TRBD2 may fit D (6 bases each). The CDR3 extends over 15 amino acids. The germline V gene has CDR1 LNHDA and CDR2 SQIVND (reference sequence). Trimming cost V 7 bases and J 4 bases, with 19 bases left between them. The DNA of the CDR3 is TGTGCCAGTATCCCGGGACAACGGAGGGGAGAGACCCAGTACTTC. Its translation: CASIPGQRRGETQYF.

The V and J genes are TRBV28 and TRBJ2-1, with 8 bases lining up with TRBD2. The CDR3 is made up of 14 amino acids. V shed 5 bases, J shed 6 bases, and the junction held 6 bases outside the gene matches. Germline values: CDR1 MDHEN, CDR2 SYDVKM. CDR3 sequence: CASSPPGGGNEQFF. As DNA, the CDR3 is TGTGCCAGCAGTCCCCCCGGGGGGGGCAATGAGCAGTTCTTC.

There are a few counts of this clonotype. The chain combines TRBV20-1 with TRBJ1-1; D uncertain. The CDR3 totals 17 residues. Looked up from germline, CDR1 is DFQATT and CDR2 is SNEGSKA (reference sequence). V lost 1 base and J 4 bases, leaving 22 bases between the germline ends. The chain's CDR3 is CSARVYRDHFWITEAFF. CDR3 sequence (DNA): TGCAGTGCTAGAGTGTACCGGGATCATTTCTGGATCACTGAAGCTTTCTTT.

This chain uses TRBV3-1 with TRBJ1-5; the match to TRBD1 covers 8 bases. The V gene's germline CDR1 is LGHDT and CDR2 YNNKEL (reference sequence). The CDR3 is 15 residues long. The V segment lost 5 bases and the J segment 6 bases; nucleotides outside the gene matches: 9. CDR3 sequence (DNA): TGTGCCAGCAGCACATCAGGGGGCGAGGGTCAGCCCCAGCATTTT. Translating gives CASSTSGGEGQPQHF.

V and J are TRBV12-3 or TRBV12-4 and TRBJ1-2; D possibly corresponds to TRBD1 (5 bases). Between the trimmed V and J ends, which lost 2 bases and 4 bases, there was a span of 8 bases. This CDR3 comprises 13 residues. Here the CDR3 reads CASSLRGIYGYTF. CDR3 nucleotide sequence: TGTGCCAGCAGTTTAAGGGGAATCTATGGCTACACCTTC.

V is TRBV27 and J is TRBJ2-5; D is unclear. The V end lost 2 bases, the J end lost 2 bases, and 15 bases lay between the germline ends. This CDR3 region has 16 residues. Per germline, CDR1 MNHEY and CDR2 SMNVEV (reference sequence). The CDR3 DNA is TGTGCCAGCAGTTTAGCGGCAGGCCTGCTACAAGAGACCCAGTACTTC. As protein: CASSLAAGLLQETQYF.

This clonotype has a count of ten or more. The chain couples TRBV7-2 to TRBJ1-6; a possible D gene is TRBD1 (6 bases). The CDR3 runs to 15 residues. The V end lost 5 bases, the J end lost 5 bases, and 13 bases lay between the germline ends. Germline V CDR1 and CDR2: SGHTA, FQGNSA. CDR3: CASSPITGNNSPLHF. The CDR3 DNA reads as TGTGCCAGCAGCCCAATTACAGGGAATAATTCACCCCTCCACTTT.

This clonotype came up a few times. This rearrangement joins TRBV6-8 to TRBJ1-1, with D possibly matching TRBD1 (5 bases). The CDR3 runs to 14 residues. Germline lookup yields CDR1 MNHGY and CDR2 SAAAGT. Trimming removed 3 bases from V and 1 base from J, with 9 bases in between. This chain's CDR3 is CASSYRQGNTEAFF. DNA of the CDR3: TGTGCCAGCAGTTATCGTCAGGGGAACACTGAAGCTTTCTTT.

The chain recombines TRBV5-1 with TRBJ1-2, with 8 bases aligning to TRBD1. Unmatched junction bases numbered 9, after V lost 3 bases and J lost 8 bases. The CDR3 runs to 14 residues. The germline CDR1 and CDR2 sequences are SGHRS and YFSETQ. CDR3 bases: TGCGCCAGCAGCTACAGCCAGGGGGCGGAAGGCTACACCTTC. Translating gives CASSYSQGAEGYTF.

V gene TRBV19 combines with J gene TRBJ2-1; D gene unclear. CDR1 is LNHDA and CDR2 is SQIVND in the germline V gene (reference sequence). This CDR3 is 15 amino acids long. Trimming took 2 bases from V and 0 from J, leaving 8 bases between them. The CDR3 region has the DNA TGTGCCAGTAGTATACAGACGAGCTCCTACAATGAGCAGTTCTTC. Protein: CASSIQTSSYNEQFF.

This clonotype has ten or more counts. The chain is built from TRBV11-2 and TRBJ2-3; D unclear. V lost 6 bases and J lost 0, with 13 bases in between. The CDR3 extends over 15 amino acids. Germline CDR1 and CDR2: SGHAT and FQNNGV. The CDR3 protein is CASRPSTLSTDTQYF. CDR3 coding DNA: TGTGCCAGCAGGCCGTCGACCCTGAGCACAGATACGCAGTATTTT.

V gene TRBV7-9 combines with J gene TRBJ2-1, with D hard to call. From germline, CDR1 is SEHNR and CDR2 FQNEAQ (reference sequence). V was pared by 4 bases and J by 8 bases, with 9 bases between. CDR3 length: 12 residues. The CDR3 coding sequence is TGTGCCAGCAGCTATGAGTCATATGAGCAGTTCTTC. Protein sequence: CASSYESYEQFF.

There are many counts of this clonotype. The chain has TRBV7-2 and TRBJ2-2; no reliable D call. The CDR3 contains 15 residues. Trimming left V 5 bases short and J 4 bases short, with 14 bases between. Germline-derived CDR1 and CDR2 are SGHTA and FQGNSA. DNA of the CDR3: TGTGCCAGCAGCCCACAACCCTCCGGCACCGGGGAGCTGTTTTTT. Protein product: CASSPQPSGTGELFF. The full variable domain, in which reference TRBV7-2 and TRBJ2-2 provide the parts outside the CDR3, is GAGVSQSPSNKVTEKGKDVELRCDPISGHTALYWYRQSLGQGLEFLIYFQGNSAPDKSGLPSDRFSAERTGGSVSTLTIQRTQQEDSAVYLCASSPQPSGTGELFFGEGSRLTVL.